This T cell receptor (beta chain) was identified during a study of shared clonotypes between healthy human individuals. Remarks on this clone: Its specificity is not known.

Overall study results and limits: Collection of samples was limited to blood; tissue repertoires likely differ.

The study enrolled healthy HIV-negative adults without recent acute infections or vaccinations as donors. It was across several immunoSEQ plates that each subset's genomic DNA was evenly split. For unsorted PBMC, approximately 300 ng DNA per replicate equaled 25,000 to 30,000 T cell genomes. Repertoires were generated with immunoSEQ multiplex PCR, while TCRdb's copy carries only in-frame clones and drops some. The sample consists of some 490,000 clones, over 70% of them appearing once. The sample comprised PBMCs. This receptor was identified in a woman aged 40 to 50 in good health. Some clones in this sample may be carry-over from other donors' samples.

The CDR3 nucleotides read TGTGCCAGCAGTTTGGGACTAGCGGGGCCCTCCTACGAGCAGTACTTC. It codes for CASSLGLAGPSYEQYF. The chain is built from TRBV2 and TRBJ2-7, with 13 bases that match TRBD2. The CDR3 extends over 16 amino acids. With V trimmed by 5 bases and J by 0 bases, 4 bases remained unmatched. Germline CDR1 SNHLY, CDR2 FYNNEI.